Listed here are 23 T cell receptor beta chains from one sample, sequenced in a study of T-cell reconstitution after alpha-beta-depleted transplantation in children. Unique molecular identifiers were incorporated during preparation of the TCRbeta library. One entry per CDR3 protein results from TCRdb running MiXCR on the PCR reads. The data hold roughly 200,000 distinct CDR3 sequences, with 13% to 15% observed a single time. This sample comprised PBMCs from the stem cell graft donor, obtained from the stem cell graft. The origin of the receptors is a human donor who donated a stem cell graft to a child with acute lymphoblastic leukemia.

CDR3 amino acids: CSAADIYSADTQYF. CDR3 DNA sequence: TGCAGTGCTGCTGACATTTATAGCGCAGATACGCAGTATTTT. V is TRBV20-1 and J is TRBJ2-3; D is perhaps TRBD2 (5 bases). Germline CDR1 and CDR2: DFQATT and SNEGSKA (reference sequence). V was cut by 5 bases and J by 4 bases, with 16 bases left in between. The CDR3 has 14 amino acids.

This clonotype occurred many times. The V call is TRBV12-3 or TRBV12-4, the J call TRBJ1-4; D perhaps matches TRBD1 (6 bases). V was pared by 3 bases and J by 0 bases, with 17 bases between. The CDR3 is 18 residues long. The DNA of the CDR3 is TGTGCCAGCAGTTTCACAGGGCATGTGTTTGCAACTAATGAAAAACTGTTTTTT. Its translation is CASSFTGHVFATNEKLFF.

This clonotype was observed a few times. CDR3 region: CASSFGTTHSGEQFF. For the CDR3, the DNA is TGTGCCAGCAGCTTCGGGACTACCCATTCGGGTGAGCAGTTCTTC. The rearrangement joins TRBV11-2 to TRBJ2-1; 7 bases line up with TRBD2. This CDR3 has 15 amino acids. V lost 3 bases, J lost 9 bases, and 11 bases stayed unmatched. CDR1 is SGHAT, CDR2 FQNNGV, per germline. The complete variable domain, with remaining parts taken from reference TRBV11-2 and TRBJ2-1, reads EAGVAQSPRYKIIEKRQSVAFWCNPISGHATLYWYQQILGQGPKLLIQFQNNGVVDDSQLPKDRFSAERLKGVDSTLKIQPAKLEDSAVYLCASSFGTTHSGEQFFGPGTRLTVL.

This clonotype has ten or more counts. The V gene is TRBV20-1, the J gene TRBJ2-1; either TRBD1 or TRBD2 may supply D (7 bases each). Germline loops: CDR1 DFQATT, CDR2 SNEGSKA (reference sequence). V lost 4 bases to trimming and J lost 5 bases, with 12 bases between them. This CDR3 is 13 amino acids long. The CDR3 protein is CSATTGRDNEQFF. Here the CDR3 DNA reads TGCAGTGCTACGACAGGGAGGGACAATGAGCAGTTCTTC.

Ten or more counts support this clonotype. The gene calls are TRBV12-3 or TRBV12-4 and TRBJ2-5; 7 nucleotides match TRBD1. The CDR3 has 14 residues. Unmatched junction bases numbered 8, after V lost 5 bases and J lost 5 bases. This CDR3 reads CASSAQGEGETQYF. CDR3 DNA: TGTGCCAGCAGTGCTCAGGGGGAAGGGGAGACCCAGTACTTC.

This clonotype was counted at least ten times. The rearrangement joins TRBV28 to TRBJ2-5; 9 bases map to TRBD1. The CDR3 is made up of 15 amino acids. V was clipped by 3 bases and J by 7 bases; unmatched bases: 9. The germline gives CDR1 MDHEN, CDR2 SYDVKM. The CDR3 bases are TGTGCCAGCAGTTTTACAGGGGGCTTAAGCGGGACCCAGTACTTC. The encoded protein is CASSFTGGLSGTQYF.

The rearrangement links TRBV6-2 or TRBV6-3 to TRBJ2-3; 9 bases are shared with TRBD2. The length of the CDR3 is 15 residues. Losses at the gene ends were 7 bases for V and 4 bases for J; bases not matched to a gene: 9. The V gene's germline CDR1 is MNHEY and CDR2 SVGEGT. The CDR3 DNA sequence: TGTGCCAGCATCCTTAGCGGGAGTAGGCCAGATACGCAGTATTTT. Translating gives CASILSGSRPDTQYF.

There are many counts of this clonotype. The chain has TRBV6-5 and TRBJ2-1, with 9 bases matching TRBD2. Trimming cost V 2 bases and J 4 bases; bases outside gene matches: 3. CDR1 is MNHEY, CDR2 SVGAGI, per germline. CDR3 length: 15 residues. The CDR3 coding sequence is TGTGCCAGCAGTTACGCTAGCGGGACTTACAATGAGCAGTTCTTC. It yields the protein CASSYASGTYNEQFF.

The genes are TRBV27 and TRBJ2-7, with D possibly being TRBD1 (6 bases). The CDR3 runs to 14 residues. Per germline, CDR1 MNHEY and CDR2 SMNVEV (reference sequence). The V and J ends lost 2 bases and 7 bases respectively, with 15 bases between them. This chain's CDR3 is CASSLAPGTKEQYF. CDR3 in DNA: TGTGCCAGCAGTTTAGCCCCCGGGACAAAGGAGCAGTACTTC.

The V call is TRBV5-5, the J call TRBJ1-2; maybe TRBD1 (6 bases). With 7 bases removed from V and 8 bases from J, the gap between germline ends came to 27 bases. Germline assignment: CDR1 SGHKS and CDR2 YYEKEE (reference sequence). The CDR3 extends over 16 amino acids. CDR3 sequence (DNA): TGTGCCAGCGGCCCCGGGGCCCCATCAGGGGCTATGGGCTACACCTTC. As protein: CASGPGAPSGAMGYTF.

A few counts support this clonotype. The chain combines TRBV12-3 or TRBV12-4 with TRBJ2-7; possible D gene TRBD2, 5 bases. V was clipped by 10 bases and J by 3 bases, with 16 bases between them. The CDR3 runs 13 residues. The chain's CDR3 is CAIALDSGYEQYF. As DNA, the CDR3 is TGTGCCATTGCCCTGGACTCAGGCTACGAGCAGTACTTC.

This clonotype was seen at least ten times. The chain links TRBV5-1 to TRBJ1-1; D remains ambiguous. The V end lost 3 bases, the J end lost 6 bases, and 21 bases lay between the germline ends. The CDR3 runs 16 residues. Germline CDR1 and CDR2: SGHRS and YFSETQ. The CDR3 DNA reads TGCGCCAGCAGCTCCTCCGGGAGGGAGCTTGGGGCTGAAGCTTTCTTT. Translating gives CASSSSGRELGAEAFF.

The table lists this clonotype with many counts. The chain is built from TRBV12-3 or TRBV12-4 and TRBJ2-7; D not resolved. CDR3 length equals 12 residues. V was trimmed by 3 bases and J by 5 bases, leaving 8 bases between them. In DNA form, the CDR3 reads TGTGCCAGCAGTTTTTTCACCAACGAGCAGTACTTC. Its translation is CASSFFTNEQYF.

There are many counts of this clonotype. This chain links TRBV20-1 with TRBJ1-2; TRBD1 is a possible D gene (5 bases). The CDR3 totals 15 residues. Trimming left V 5 bases short and J 1 base short, with 17 bases between. The germline V gene encodes CDR1 DFQATT and CDR2 SNEGSKA (reference sequence). The CDR3 DNA sequence: TGCAGTGCTCCACCCAGACAGACGTTTAACTATGGCTACACCTTC. Protein: CSAPPRQTFNYGYTF.

This clonotype was detected only a few times. This sequence joins TRBV25-1 and TRBJ2-5, with 11 bases fitting TRBD2. With V trimmed by 6 bases and J by 3 bases, 6 bases remained unmatched. CDR1 is MGHDK, CDR2 SYGVNS, per germline. This CDR3 has 15 residues. CDR3 coding DNA: TGTGCCAGCAGCTTTAGCGGGAGGGCCGAAGAGACCCAGTACTTC. Amino acids: CASSFSGRAEETQYF.

This clonotype was detected many times. The chain links TRBV20-1 to TRBJ1-6; 7 bases align to TRBD1. Germline assignment: CDR1 DFQATT and CDR2 SNEGSKA (reference sequence). The CDR3 length is 19 residues. The V segment lost 0 bases and the J segment 0 bases; nucleotides outside the gene matches: 11. The CDR3 nucleotides are TGCAGTGCTAGAGACCTCCAACGGACAGGAAGCTCCTATAATTCACCCCTCCACTTT. It specifies CSARDLQRTGSSYNSPLHF.

This clonotype has ten or more counts. CDR3 sequence: CSAGGPGGSYNEQFF. CDR3 DNA: TGCAGTGCCGGTGGCCCCGGGGGCTCCTACAATGAGCAGTTCTTC. The chain uses TRBV20-1 and TRBJ2-1; a possible D gene is TRBD2 (6 bases). Germline lookup yields CDR1 DFQATT and CDR2 SNEGSKA (reference sequence). V lost 6 bases and J lost 0, with 15 bases in between. This CDR3 is 15 amino acids long.

This clonotype was counted a few times. This rearrangement joins TRBV5-1 to TRBJ1-6, with 8 bases fitting TRBD1. Per germline, CDR1 SGHRS and CDR2 YFSETQ. Trimming took 2 bases from V and 6 from J; bases not matched to a gene: 7. CDR3 length equals 16 residues. The CDR3 loop is CASSLDGQGLNSPLHF. CDR3 sequence (DNA): TGCGCCAGCAGCTTAGACGGACAGGGTCTTAATTCACCCCTCCACTTT.

This clonotype was seen many times. Here the CDR3 DNA reads TGCGCCAGCAGCTATGACGCCGATACGCAGTATTTT. Protein product: CASSYDADTQYF. The V gene is TRBV5-1, the J gene TRBJ2-3; no clear D gene. This CDR3 contains 12 residues. Per germline, CDR1 SGHRS and CDR2 YFSETQ. V gave up 3 bases and J gave up 6 bases, with 8 bases separating them.

The chain uses TRBV30 and TRBJ2-3, with D tentatively TRBD1 (6 bases). The germline V gene has CDR1 GTSNPN and CDR2 SVGIG (reference sequence). Trimming took 3 bases from V and 2 from J, leaving 15 bases between them. The CDR3 is made up of 15 amino acids. CDR3 DNA sequence: TGTGCCTGGAGCCAGCTAGGGGGTTACACAGATACGCAGTATTTT. Its translation is CAWSQLGGYTDTQYF.

Of note for this clonotype: This may be a read error, as it is one base from a much larger clone. The chain joins TRBV7-9 to TRBJ2-7, with TRBD1 as a possible D gene (6 bases). V was trimmed by 5 bases and J by 5 bases, leaving 22 bases between them. Germline V CDR1 and CDR2: SEHNR, FQNEAQ (reference sequence). The CDR3 length is 16 residues. The CDR3 is CASSHWSGHLKNEQYF. For the CDR3, the DNA is TGTGCCAGCAGCCATTGGTCGGGACACCTAAAGAACGAGCAGTACTTC.

This clonotype was counted many times. The chain recombines TRBV5-6 with TRBJ2-3, with 13 bases aligning to TRBD2. With 4 bases clipped from V and 3 bases from J, the junction kept 5 bases outside the gene matches. The CDR3 consists of 16 residues. Germline V lookup: CDR1 SGHDT, CDR2 YYEEEE. The CDR3 loop is CASSRTSGGRTDTQYF. In nucleotides, the CDR3 is TGTGCCAGCAGCCGGACTAGCGGGGGCAGAACAGATACGCAGTATTTT.

This clonotype was counted many times. The genes are TRBV5-1 and TRBJ2-1, with 9 positions matching TRBD1. The CDR3 is 13 amino acids. The trim removed 4 bases at V and 8 bases at J, leaving 4 bases unmatched. In germline, CDR1 is SGHRS, CDR2 YFSETQ. In nucleotides, the CDR3 is TGCGCCAGCAGCGGGGACAGGGAGTATGAGCAGTTCTTC. It encodes CASSGDREYEQFF.